The 10 T cell receptor beta chains given below trace back to one sample, sequenced in a study of cytomegalovirus exposure and HLA in healthy donors. PCR amplification relied on 60 Vbeta primers (plus 13 Jbeta primers). Assay used: immunoSEQ multiplex PCR; TCRdb lists only in-frame clones, some missing. The sample holds some 140,000 clones; over 70% are singletons and the top ten take about 0.97%. The source material was PBMCs. All receptors derive from a young man in good health and CMV-seronegative.

The chain joins TRBV5-1 to TRBJ2-5; perhaps TRBD2 as D (7 bases). The CDR3 loop spans 16 amino acids. Trimming took 3 bases from V and 3 from J, leaving 18 bases between them. Germline CDR1 is SGHRS and CDR2 is YFSETQ. Written as DNA, the CDR3 is TGCGCCAGCAGCTCCACTCTTAGGGGGGGGAAAGAGACCCAGTACTTC. Protein product: CASSSTLRGGKETQYF.

This clone occurred a few times. The chain is built from TRBV28 and TRBJ1-6; 9 bases are a match to TRBD1. The V segment lost 6 bases and the J segment 7 bases; nucleotides outside the gene matches: 10. CDR3 length: 16 residues. Germline V CDR1 and CDR2: MDHEN, SYDVKM. The CDR3 DNA reads as TGTGCCAGCAGGTCAGGGCGGACAGGGGACAATTCACCCCTCCACTTT. This encodes CASRSGRTGDNSPLHF. The full variable domain, its missing parts supplied by reference TRBV28 and TRBJ1-6, is DVKVTQSSRYLVKRTGEKVFLECVQDMDHENMFWYRQDPGLGLRLIYFSYDVKMKEKGDIPEGYSVSREKKERFSLILESASTNQTSMYLCASRSGRTGDNSPLHFGNGTRLTVT.

The chain uses TRBV5-1 and TRBJ1-4; D possibly corresponds to TRBD1 (6 bases). In germline, CDR1 is SGHRS, CDR2 YFSETQ. The V end lost 4 bases, the J end lost 8 bases, and 18 bases lay between the germline ends. The CDR3 contains 15 residues. Written as DNA, the CDR3 is TGCGCCAGCAGCCAAAACGGACAGTCGGGAGAAAAACTGTTTTTT. Translated, it gives CASSQNGQSGEKLFF.

This sequence joins TRBV6-6 and TRBJ1-2, with D perhaps TRBD1 (6 bases). Trimming pared 4 bases from V and 4 bases from J, leaving 16 bases between. Germline loops: CDR1 MNHNY, CDR2 SVGAGI (reference sequence). The CDR3 loop spans 15 amino acids. CDR3 region: CASSWGQGVPYGYTF. CDR3 DNA sequence: TGTGCCAGCAGTTGGGGGCAGGGAGTTCCCTATGGCTACACCTTC.

V usage is TRBV5-1 and J usage is TRBJ1-2; 9 bases are a match to TRBD1. Trimming cost V 0 bases and J 8 bases; bases outside gene matches: 8. This CDR3 region has 15 residues. Germline V gives CDR1 SGHRS, CDR2 YFSETQ. In nucleotides, the CDR3 is TGCGCCAGCAGCTTGGAGGGACAGGGAATAGGGGGCTACACCTTC. Protein: CASSLEGQGIGGYTF.

The CDR3 DNA sequence: TGCGCCAGCAGCAGACAGGGGTTGAACACTGAAGCTTTCTTT. This codes for CASSRQGLNTEAFF. This chain uses TRBV4-1 with TRBJ1-1, with 8 bases identical to TRBD1. In germline, CDR1 is MGHRA, CDR2 YSYEKL. This CDR3 comprises 14 residues. Unmatched junction bases numbered 2, after V lost 5 bases and J lost 0 bases.

The chain combines TRBV5-8 with TRBJ2-7; 8 positions agree with TRBD1. The germline V gene has CDR1 SGHTS and CDR2 YDEGEE. J was trimmed by 3 bases and V by 3 bases; bases with no gene match: 5. The CDR3 covers 14 residues. The CDR3 bases are TGTGCCAGCAGCTCGGGACAGGATCGCTACGAGCAGTACTTC. It specifies CASSSGQDRYEQYF.

J is TRBJ1-1 and V is TRBV4-3; D unclear. From germline, CDR1 is LGHNA and CDR2 YSLEER. This CDR3 contains 13 residues. Trimming left V 0 bases short and J 5 bases short, with 7 bases between. CDR3 in DNA: TGCGCCAGCAGCCAAGACTCGAGGACTGAAGCTTTCTTT. Translated, it gives CASSQDSRTEAFF.

The chain joins TRBV4-3 to TRBJ1-1; 8 bases are shared with TRBD1. Trimming cost V 6 bases and J 1 base; bases outside gene matches: 7. The CDR3 covers 15 residues. Germline V lookup: CDR1 LGHNA, CDR2 YSLEER. CDR3 loop: CASRTGVRTNTEAFF. Here the CDR3 DNA reads TGCGCCAGCAGGACAGGGGTTAGAACGAACACTGAAGCTTTCTTT.

V usage is TRBV14 and J usage is TRBJ1-2; unclear D gene. Germline V gives CDR1 SGHDN, CDR2 FVKESK. This CDR3 is built from 12 residues. V was shortened by 5 bases and J by 4 bases, with 8 bases between the two germline ends. CDR3 coding DNA: TGTGCCAGCAGCTTGGCGGGCTATGGCTACACCTTC. Protein product: CASSLAGYGYTF.